The sequence of this TCR beta chain was determined in a study of cytomegalovirus exposure and HLA in healthy donors. Germline CDR1 MNHNS, CDR2 SASEGT. The CDR3 is 14 amino acids. With 10 bases clipped from V and 3 bases from J, the junction kept 12 bases outside the gene matches. The PCR employed 60 Vbeta primers together with 13 Jbeta primers. Profiled with immunoSEQ multiplex PCR; TCRdb holds only in-frame clones, not every one. The sample has approximately 150,000 clones, 80% seen once. To note about this clone: The antigen is unknown.

Study-level findings and limits: Prior analysis indicated that the majority of TCR beta V segments exhibited productivity approximately 87% or approximately 30% of the time.

Sequencing used PBMCs. The clonotype was recovered from a man aged 25 to 40 in good health and CMV-seronegative. The V call is TRBV6-1, the J call TRBJ2-7, with 7 bases matching TRBD1. CDR3 coding DNA: TGTGCCATTCTCCTAGGGGGCAGACTCTACGAGCAGTACTTC. Amino acids: CAILLGGRLYEQYF.